This T cell receptor beta chain was sequenced in a study of T cell repertoires in cytomegalovirus infection. This clonotype was recorded at least ten times. V lost 4 bases, J lost 3 bases, and 5 bases stayed unmatched. Per germline, CDR1 SEHNR and CDR2 FQNEAQ (reference sequence). The CDR3 contains 15 residues. In TCRdb, the reads were re-called with MiXCR into one record per CDR3 protein. The sample consists of approximately 500,000 distinct CDR3 sequences, approximately 15% of them appearing once. Sequencing used CD8+ T cells from PBMCs. The chain has TRBV7-9 and TRBJ2-7, with 11 nucleotides matching TRBD2. The sequence was collected from a human donor in good health (CMV status not recorded). Some clones in this sample may be carry-over from other donors' samples. The CDR3 here is CASSSPSGRNYEQYF. The CDR3 coding sequence is TGTGCCAGCAGCTCTCCTAGCGGGAGGAACTACGAGCAGTACTTC.